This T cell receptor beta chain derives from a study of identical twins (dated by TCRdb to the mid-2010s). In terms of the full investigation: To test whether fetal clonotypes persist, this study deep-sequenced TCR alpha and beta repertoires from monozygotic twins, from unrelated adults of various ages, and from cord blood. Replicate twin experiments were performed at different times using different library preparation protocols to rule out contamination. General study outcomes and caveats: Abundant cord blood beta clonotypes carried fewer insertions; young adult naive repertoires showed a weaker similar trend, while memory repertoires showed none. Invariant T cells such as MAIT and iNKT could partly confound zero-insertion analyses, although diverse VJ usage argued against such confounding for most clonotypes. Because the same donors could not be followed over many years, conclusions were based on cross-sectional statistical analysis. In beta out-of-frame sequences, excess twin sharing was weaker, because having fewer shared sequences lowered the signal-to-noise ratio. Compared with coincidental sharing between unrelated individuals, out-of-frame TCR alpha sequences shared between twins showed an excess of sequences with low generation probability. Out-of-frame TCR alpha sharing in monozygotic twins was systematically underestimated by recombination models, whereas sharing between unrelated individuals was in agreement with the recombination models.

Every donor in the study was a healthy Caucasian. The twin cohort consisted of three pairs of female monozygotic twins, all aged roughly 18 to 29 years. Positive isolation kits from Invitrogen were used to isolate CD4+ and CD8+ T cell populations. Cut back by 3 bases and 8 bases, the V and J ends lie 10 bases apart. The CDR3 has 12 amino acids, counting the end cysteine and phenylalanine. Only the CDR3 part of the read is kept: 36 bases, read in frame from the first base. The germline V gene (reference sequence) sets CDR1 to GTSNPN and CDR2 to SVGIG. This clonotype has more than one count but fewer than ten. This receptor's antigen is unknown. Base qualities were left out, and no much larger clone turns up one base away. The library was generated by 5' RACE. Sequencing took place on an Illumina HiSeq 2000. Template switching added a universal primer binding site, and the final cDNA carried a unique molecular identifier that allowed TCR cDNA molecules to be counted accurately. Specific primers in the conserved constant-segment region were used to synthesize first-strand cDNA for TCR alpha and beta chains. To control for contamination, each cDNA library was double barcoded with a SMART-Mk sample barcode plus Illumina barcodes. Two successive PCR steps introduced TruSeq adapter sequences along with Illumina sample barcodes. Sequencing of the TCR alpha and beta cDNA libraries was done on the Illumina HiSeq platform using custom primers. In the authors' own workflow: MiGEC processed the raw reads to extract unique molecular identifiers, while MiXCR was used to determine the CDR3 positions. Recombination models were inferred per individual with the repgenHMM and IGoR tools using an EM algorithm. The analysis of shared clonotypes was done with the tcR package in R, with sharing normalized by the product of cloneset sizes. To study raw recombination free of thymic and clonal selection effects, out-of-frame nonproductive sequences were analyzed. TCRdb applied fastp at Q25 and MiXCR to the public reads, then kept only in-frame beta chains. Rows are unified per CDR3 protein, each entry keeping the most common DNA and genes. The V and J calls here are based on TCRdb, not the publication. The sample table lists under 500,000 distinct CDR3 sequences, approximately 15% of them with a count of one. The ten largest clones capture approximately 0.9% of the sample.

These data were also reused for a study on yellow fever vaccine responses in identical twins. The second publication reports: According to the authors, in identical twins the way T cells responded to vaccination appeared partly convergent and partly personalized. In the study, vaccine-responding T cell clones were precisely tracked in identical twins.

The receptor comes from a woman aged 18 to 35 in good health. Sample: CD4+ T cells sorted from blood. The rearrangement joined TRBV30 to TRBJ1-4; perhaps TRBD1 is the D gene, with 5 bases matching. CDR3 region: CAWSQGWEKLFF. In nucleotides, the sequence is TGTGCCTGGAGCCAGGGTTGGGAAAAACTGTTTTTT.